This TCR beta chain was retrieved from a study of neoadjuvant anti-PD-1 for oral cavity cancer. Stated time point: after neoadjuvant nivolumab, at surgical resection. PBMC libraries mostly used around 460 ng of input genomic DNA, with six replicates per sample. Sequencing used immunoSEQ multiplex PCR; TCRdb keeps in-frame clones, though not all of them. The table lists more than 11,000 clones, over 55% of them singletons. Trimming cost V 2 bases and J 6 bases, with 15 bases left between them. Germline V gene sequence: CDR1 MNHEY, CDR2 SMNVEV (reference sequence). This CDR3 region has 15 residues. The sequence was collected from a person aged 40 to 85 with oral cavity squamous cell carcinoma. The chain recombines TRBV27 with TRBJ2-3; unclear D gene. Material: PBMCs, obtained after nivolumab (anti-PD-1) treatment. The CDR3 sequence: CASSLNGTSRDTQYF. Written as DNA, the CDR3 is TGTGCCAGCAGTTTAAATGGAACATCACGGGATACGCAGTATTTT.